These 27 T cell receptor beta chains were all obtained from the same sample, sequenced in a study of response to subunit inactivated influenza vaccine. TCRdb processed the RT-PCR reads anew with MiXCR; each CDR3 protein has one entry. The table includes 500,000 to 600,000 distinct CDR3 sequences, less than 8% detected once. The starting material was PBMCs from blood, obtained about 23 months after vaccination. The receptors come from a man between 50 and 69 years old who received an inactivated influenza vaccine.

This clonotype was recorded a few times. The chain carries TRBV7-8 and TRBJ2-5, with 9 bases matching TRBD2. The V segment lost 5 bases and the J segment 0 bases; nucleotides outside the gene matches: 4. This CDR3 is 15 amino acids long. Germline CDR1 is SGHVS and CDR2 is FQNEAQ. CDR3 protein: CASSRLAEYQETQYF. Written as DNA, the CDR3 is TGTGCCAGCAGCCGACTAGCGGAGTACCAAGAGACCCAGTACTTC.

This clonotype was seen more than once but under ten times. The V gene is TRBV7-9, the J gene TRBJ1-2; D is possibly TRBD1 (6 bases). Trimming took 5 bases from V and 3 from J, leaving 13 bases between them. CDR3 size: 14 residues. CDR1 and CDR2 (germline): SEHNR, FQNEAQ (reference sequence). In nucleotides, the CDR3 is TGTGCCAGCAGCGCCCAGGGGCGTGACTATGGCTACACCTTC. Amino acids: CASSAQGRDYGYTF.

A few counts support this clonotype. The chain couples TRBV5-1 to TRBJ2-7; D is unresolved. The CDR3 has 15 amino acids. The V gene's germline CDR1 is SGHRS and CDR2 YFSETQ. With 0 bases removed from V and 0 bases from J, the gap between germline ends came to 10 bases. DNA of the CDR3: TGCGCCAGCAGCTTGGAATCCTCGAGCTCCTACGAGCAGTACTTC. Its protein is CASSLESSSSYEQYF. The full variable domain, its missing parts supplied by reference TRBV5-1 and TRBJ2-7, is KAGVTQTPRYLIKTRGQQVTLSCSPISGHRSVSWYQQTPGQGLQFLFEYFSETQRNKGNFPGRFSGRQFSNSRSEMNVSTLELGDSALYLCASSLESSSSYEQYFGPGTRLTVT.

The chain couples TRBV9 to TRBJ1-1; 7 bases match TRBD1. J gave up 2 bases and V 4 bases, and 17 bases lay outside the gene matches. CDR3 length: 18 residues. CDR1 SGDLS and CDR2 YYNGEE come from the germline V gene. CDR3 loop: CASSTRPGTVRTNTEAFF. The CDR3 DNA follows: TGTGCCAGCAGCACCCGCCCGGGGACAGTTAGAACCAACACTGAAGCTTTCTTT. The complete variable domain, with remaining parts taken from reference TRBV9 and TRBJ1-1, reads DSGVTQTPKHLITATGQRVTLRCSPRSGDLSVYWYQQSLDQGLQFLIQYYNGEERAKGNILERFSAQQFPDLHSELNLSSLELGDSALYFCASSTRPGTVRTNTEAFFGQGTRLTVV.

This clonotype was counted only a few times. The chain recombines TRBV4-2 with TRBJ1-3, with a tentative D call TRBD1 (6 bases). Per germline, CDR1 LGHNA and CDR2 YNFKEQ. Trimming removed 4 bases from V and 7 bases from J, with 20 bases in between. This CDR3 comprises 16 residues. CDR3: CASSLPDTGTRNTIYF. The CDR3, as DNA: TGTGCCAGCAGCCTACCAGACACCGGGACACGGAACACCATATATTTT.

J is TRBJ1-5 and V is TRBV28, with unresolved D. Germline values: CDR1 MDHEN, CDR2 SYDVKM. This CDR3 is 15 amino acids long. Deletions cut 6 bases from V and 0 bases from J, with 12 bases between. This CDR3 is CASRPIGYSNQPQHF. DNA of the CDR3: TGTGCCAGCAGGCCGATAGGTTATAGCAATCAGCCCCAGCATTTT.

The gene calls are TRBV5-1 and TRBJ1-1; D gene unclear. CDR1 and CDR2 from the germline V gene are SGHRS and YFSETQ. The CDR3 runs 13 residues. V was clipped by 6 bases and J by 1 base, with 10 bases between them. CDR3 coding DNA: TGCGCCAGCACCGTGAATGAGAACACTGAAGCTTTCTTT. Translation: CASTVNENTEAFF. Complete variable domain (other parts from reference TRBV5-1 and TRBJ1-1): KAGVTQTPRYLIKTRGQQVTLSCSPISGHRSVSWYQQTPGQGLQFLFEYFSETQRNKGNFPGRFSGRQFSNSRSEMNVSTLELGDSALYLCASTVNENTEAFFGQGTRLTVV.

This clonotype was seen many times. This chain joins TRBV20-1 and TRBJ1-1; D perhaps matches TRBD1 (5 bases). The CDR3 is made up of 14 amino acids. The germline gives CDR1 DFQATT, CDR2 SNEGSKA (reference sequence). Between the trimmed V and J ends, which lost 2 bases and 5 bases, there was a span of 15 bases. CDR3 in DNA: TGCAGTGCTAGACTCAGAGGGGTTTGGACTGAAGCTTTCTTT. Amino acid sequence: CSARLRGVWTEAFF.

CDR3 loop: CASNDIYNEQFF. DNA of the CDR3: TGTGCCAGCAACGACATATACAATGAGCAGTTCTTC. V usage is TRBV11-2 and J usage is TRBJ2-1; no clear D gene. The CDR3 length is 12 residues. V dropped 7 bases and J dropped 4 bases, with 8 bases sitting between them. Germline-derived CDR1 and CDR2 are SGHAT and FQNNGV.

This clonotype was detected only a few times. The rearrangement uses TRBV11-2 and TRBJ2-1; D call uncertain. The CDR3 spans 16 residues. The ends were cut back, 0 bases at V and 0 bases at J, with 9 bases in the middle. Germline V gene lookup returns CDR1 SGHAT and CDR2 FQNNGV. This CDR3 reads CASSLDAWSSYNEQFF. The CDR3 DNA is TGTGCCAGCAGCTTAGACGCGTGGAGCTCCTACAATGAGCAGTTCTTC.

This clonotype occurred a few times. This sequence joins TRBV7-2 and TRBJ2-6; D tentatively reads TRBD1 or TRBD2 (5 bases each). Trimming cost V 1 base and J 2 bases, with 18 bases left between them. The CDR3 is made up of 19 amino acids. The germline V gene has CDR1 SGHTA and CDR2 FQGNSA. Here the CDR3 reads CASSLDAAGSPTGANVLTF. CDR3 sequence (DNA): TGTGCCAGCAGCTTAGACGCTGCAGGGAGCCCTACTGGGGCCAACGTCCTGACTTTC. The full variable domain, completed using reference TRBV7-2 and TRBJ2-6, is GAGVSQSPSNKVTEKGKDVELRCDPISGHTALYWYRQSLGQGLEFLIYFQGNSAPDKSGLPSDRFSAERTGGSVSTLTIQRTQQEDSAVYLCASSLDAAGSPTGANVLTFGAGSRLTVL.

This clonotype occurred a few times. The chain has TRBV7-2 and TRBJ2-4; 7 bases map to TRBD2. J was trimmed by 3 bases and V by 5 bases; bases with no gene match: 10. Germline assignment: CDR1 SGHTA and CDR2 FQGNSA. This CDR3 contains 16 residues. In DNA, the CDR3 is TGTGCCAGCAGCACAAAACTAGGCGGGGGCAAAAACATTCAGTACTTC. Its protein is CASSTKLGGGKNIQYF.

The chain couples TRBV29-1 to TRBJ1-2; TRBD1 matches at 10 bases. This CDR3 has 13 amino acids. V lost 4 bases to trimming and J lost 4 bases; unmatched junction nucleotides: 3. The germline V gene encodes CDR1 SQVTM and CDR2 ANQGSEA. The CDR3 DNA sequence: TGCAGCGTTGCGACAGGGGGCAGCTATGGCTACACCTTC. This codes for CSVATGGSYGYTF.

The chain uses TRBV11-2 and TRBJ2-7; D is tentatively TRBD1 or TRBD2 (5 bases each). This CDR3 is built from 15 residues. V dropped 0 bases and J dropped 3 bases, with 12 bases sitting between them. Germline V gives CDR1 SGHAT, CDR2 FQNNGV. This chain's CDR3 is CASSLEGTAVYEQYF. CDR3 in DNA: TGTGCCAGCAGCTTAGAAGGGACGGCTGTCTACGAGCAGTACTTC.

The chain employs TRBV3-1 and TRBJ2-2; D is uncertain. This CDR3 region has 16 residues. Germline CDR1 and CDR2: LGHDT and YNNKEL (reference sequence). V was pared by 5 bases and J by 0 bases, with 13 bases between. The CDR3: CASSRDVRTNTGELFF. In DNA, the CDR3 is TGTGCCAGCAGCAGAGACGTTAGGACGAACACCGGGGAGCTGTTTTTT. Using reference TRBV3-1 and TRBJ2-2 for the parts outside the CDR3, the full variable domain is DTAVSQTPKYLVTQMGNDKSIKCEQNLGHDTMYWYKQDSKKFLKIMFSYNNKELIINETVPNRFSPKSPDKAHLNLHINSLELGDSAVYFCASSRDVRTNTGELFFGEGSRLTVL.

The table lists this clonotype with many counts. The rearrangement joins TRBV3-1 to TRBJ1-1; D remains ambiguous. The V end lost 1 base, the J end lost 5 bases, and 11 bases lay between the germline ends. The CDR3 extends over 14 amino acids. In germline, CDR1 is LGHDT, CDR2 YNNKEL (reference sequence). The CDR3 DNA is TGTGCCAGCAGCCAAGGGGCAGGTCCTACTGAAGCTTTCTTT. This gives the protein CASSQGAGPTEAFF. Filled out from reference TRBV3-1 and TRBJ1-1, the complete variable domain reads DTAVSQTPKYLVTQMGNDKSIKCEQNLGHDTMYWYKQDSKKFLKIMFSYNNKELIINETVPNRFSPKSPDKAHLNLHINSLELGDSAVYFCASSQGAGPTEAFFGQGTRLTVV.

This clonotype was seen a handful of times. This chain links TRBV20-1 with TRBJ2-2; 10 bases are shared with TRBD2. The trim removed 1 base at V and 4 bases at J, leaving 3 bases unmatched. Per the germline V gene, CDR1 is DFQATT and CDR2 is SNEGSKA (reference sequence). The CDR3 sequence is 15 residues long. This CDR3 reads CSARASGGFTGELFF. The CDR3 bases are TGCAGTGCTAGAGCTAGCGGGGGATTCACCGGGGAGCTGTTTTTT.

Only a few counts were recorded for this clonotype. The rearrangement uses TRBV27 and TRBJ2-1; D gene unclear. Germline V gene data show CDR1 as MNHEY and CDR2 as SMNVEV (reference sequence). V was shortened by 3 bases and J by 5 bases, with 8 bases between the two germline ends. The CDR3 sequence is 13 residues long. Here the CDR3 reads CASSFGANNEQFF. CDR3 coding DNA: TGTGCCAGCAGTTTCGGAGCGAACAATGAGCAGTTCTTC.

The chain uses TRBV7-2 and TRBJ2-1, with 8 nucleotides matching TRBD2. CDR1 is SGHTA, CDR2 FQGNSA, per germline. V shed 3 bases and J 7 bases; nucleotides not matched to a gene: 5. CDR3 length: 14 residues. The CDR3 here is CASSFGSGANEQFF. The CDR3 region has the DNA TGTGCCAGCAGCTTTGGTAGCGGGGCAAATGAGCAGTTCTTC.

This clonotype was counted many times. This chain uses TRBV7-9 with TRBJ1-6; D gene uncertain. The germline V gene has CDR1 SEHNR and CDR2 FQNEAQ (reference sequence). This CDR3 spans 15 amino acids. V gave up 6 bases and J gave up 1 base, with 10 bases separating them. CDR3 residues: CASSLGGSYNSPLHF. The CDR3 DNA sequence: TGTGCCAGCAGTCTAGGTGGTTCCTATAATTCACCCCTCCACTTT.

J is TRBJ2-3 and V is TRBV7-9; D is perhaps TRBD1 or TRBD2 (5 bases each). The germline V gene encodes CDR1 SEHNR and CDR2 FQNEAQ (reference sequence). This CDR3 region has 16 residues. V lost 0 bases and J 2 bases, leaving 12 bases between the germline ends. Written as DNA, the CDR3 is TGTGCCAGCAGCTTAGCGTGGGGGACGCCCACAGATACGCAGTATTTT. Protein product: CASSLAWGTPTDTQYF. Filled out from reference TRBV7-9 and TRBJ2-3, the complete variable domain reads DTGVSQNPRHKITKRGQNVTFRCDPISEHNRLYWYRQTLGQGPEFLTYFQNEAQLEKSRLLSDRFSAERPKGSFSTLEIQRTEQGDSAMYLCASSLAWGTPTDTQYFGPGTRLTVL.

This clonotype was seen a few times. The chain recombines TRBV24-1 with TRBJ2-1; 11 bases map to TRBD2. Germline V gives CDR1 KGHDR, CDR2 SFDVKD. The CDR3 runs 16 residues. V shed 4 bases, J shed 7 bases, and the junction held 8 bases outside the gene matches. This chain's CDR3 is CATSDQTSGGTNEQFF. As DNA, the CDR3 is TGTGCCACCAGTGACCAAACTAGCGGGGGAACAAATGAGCAGTTCTTC.

This clonotype came up a few times. This rearrangement joins TRBV20-1 to TRBJ2-1; 11 bases agree with TRBD2. The CDR3 has 14 amino acids. CDR1 is DFQATT, CDR2 SNEGSKA, per germline (reference sequence). After removal of 5 bases from V and 5 bases from J, the junction contained 5 bases not matched to a gene. CDR3 in DNA: TGCAGTGCTGGACCTAGCGGGAGGAACAATGAGCAGTTCTTC. Protein sequence: CSAGPSGRNNEQFF.

The gene calls are TRBV10-3 and TRBJ2-1; possible D gene TRBD2, 5 bases. The CDR3 spans 16 residues. The V and J ends lost 0 bases and 3 bases respectively, with 12 bases between them. Germline V CDR1 and CDR2: ENHRY, SYGVKD. Here the CDR3 reads CAISESTGLDYNEQFF. CDR3 coding DNA: TGTGCCATCAGTGAGTCAACCGGACTTGACTACAATGAGCAGTTCTTC.

The sample holds many counts of this clonotype. The J gene is TRBJ2-5, the V gene TRBV29-1; 7 positions match TRBD2. CDR1 and CDR2 (germline): SQVTM, ANQGSEA. J was trimmed by 2 bases and V by 6 bases; bases with no gene match: 3. The CDR3 covers 12 residues. CDR3 nucleotides: TGCAGCGTCAGGGAGGGTCAAGAGACCCAGTACTTC. Translation gives CSVREGQETQYF.

This clonotype came up a few times. This chain joins TRBV2 and TRBJ2-7, with TRBD1 as a possible D gene (7 bases). The CDR3 covers 12 residues. The V end lost 6 bases, the J end lost 7 bases, and 13 bases lay between the germline ends. Germline V gives CDR1 SNHLY, CDR2 FYNNEI. DNA for the CDR3: TGTGCCAGCAGGCAGGGGGGATTAGAGCAGTACTTC. Encoded protein: CASRQGGLEQYF.

This clonotype was picked up a small number of times. This chain links TRBV5-1 with TRBJ2-7; D may match TRBD1 or TRBD2 (5 bases each). Germline loops: CDR1 SGHRS, CDR2 YFSETQ. Trimming pared 0 bases from V and 8 bases from J, leaving 18 bases between. The CDR3 has 15 residues. In DNA form, the CDR3 reads TGCGCCAGCAGCTTGGTGGGGGTATCGCAAGGGCAGCAGTACTTC. Its protein is CASSLVGVSQGQQYF.